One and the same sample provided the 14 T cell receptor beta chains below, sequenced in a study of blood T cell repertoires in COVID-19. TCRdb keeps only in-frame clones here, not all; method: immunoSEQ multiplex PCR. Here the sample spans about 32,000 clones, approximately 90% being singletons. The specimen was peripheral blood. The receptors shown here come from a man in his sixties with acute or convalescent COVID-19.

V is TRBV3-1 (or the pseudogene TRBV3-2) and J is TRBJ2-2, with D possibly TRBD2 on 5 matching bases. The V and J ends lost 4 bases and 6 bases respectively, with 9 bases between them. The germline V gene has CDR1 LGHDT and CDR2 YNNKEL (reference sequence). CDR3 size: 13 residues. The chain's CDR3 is CASSRSGPGELFF. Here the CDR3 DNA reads TGTGCCAGCAGCCGAAGCGGTCCCGGGGAGCTGTTTTTT.

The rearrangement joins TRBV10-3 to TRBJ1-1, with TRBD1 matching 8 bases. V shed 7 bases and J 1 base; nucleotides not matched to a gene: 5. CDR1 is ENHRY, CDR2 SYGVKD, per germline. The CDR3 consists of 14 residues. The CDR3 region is CAITPDRENTEAFF. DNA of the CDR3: TGTGCCATCACTCCGGACAGGGAGAACACTGAAGCTTTCTTT.

In nucleotides, the CDR3 is TGTGCCAGCAGCACCCGACAGGAATACAATGAGCAGTTCTTC. This sequence encodes CASSTRQEYNEQFF. The rearrangement uses TRBV7-2 and TRBJ2-1; D possibly corresponds to TRBD1 (6 bases). The CDR3 is 14 amino acids. Trimming left V 5 bases short and J 4 bases short, with 12 bases between. Germline CDR1 SGHTA, CDR2 FQGNSA.

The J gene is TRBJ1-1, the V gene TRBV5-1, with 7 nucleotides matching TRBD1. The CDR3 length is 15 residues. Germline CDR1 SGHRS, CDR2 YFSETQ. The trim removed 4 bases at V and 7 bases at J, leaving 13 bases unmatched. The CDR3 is CASSRTTGTELEAFF. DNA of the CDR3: TGCGCCAGCAGCAGAACGACCGGGACAGAACTTGAAGCTTTCTTT.

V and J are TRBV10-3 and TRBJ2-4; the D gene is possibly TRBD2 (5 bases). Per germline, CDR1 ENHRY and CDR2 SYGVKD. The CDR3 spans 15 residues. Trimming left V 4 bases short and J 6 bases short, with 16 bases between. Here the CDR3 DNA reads TGTGCCATCAGTGGCGGGCCCCCCGCCCTAAACATTCAGTACTTC. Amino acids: CAISGGPPALNIQYF.

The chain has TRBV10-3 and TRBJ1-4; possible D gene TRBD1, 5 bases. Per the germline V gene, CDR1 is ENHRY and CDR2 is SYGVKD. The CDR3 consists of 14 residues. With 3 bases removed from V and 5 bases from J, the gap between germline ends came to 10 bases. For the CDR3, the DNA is TGTGCCATCAGTGAAACAGGTTTGAATGAAAAACTGTTTTTT. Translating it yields CAISETGLNEKLFF.

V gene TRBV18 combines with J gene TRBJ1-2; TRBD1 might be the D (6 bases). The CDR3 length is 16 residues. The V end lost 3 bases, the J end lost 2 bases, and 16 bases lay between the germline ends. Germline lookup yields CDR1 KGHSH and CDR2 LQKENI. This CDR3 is CASSPLQGGGNYGYTF. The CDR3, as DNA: TGTGCCAGCTCACCCCTACAAGGGGGTGGGAACTATGGCTACACCTTC.

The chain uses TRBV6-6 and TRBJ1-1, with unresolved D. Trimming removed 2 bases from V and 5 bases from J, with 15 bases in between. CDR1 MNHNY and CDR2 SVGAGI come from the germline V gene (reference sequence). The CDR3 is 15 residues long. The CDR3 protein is CASSYGGAPKTEAFF. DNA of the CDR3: TGTGCCAGCAGTTACGGTGGAGCCCCCAAGACTGAAGCTTTCTTT.

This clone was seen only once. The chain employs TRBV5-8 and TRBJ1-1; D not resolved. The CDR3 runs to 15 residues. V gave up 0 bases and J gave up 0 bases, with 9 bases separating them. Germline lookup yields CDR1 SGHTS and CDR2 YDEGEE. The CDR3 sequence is CASSLVSYMNTEAFF. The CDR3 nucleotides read TGTGCCAGCAGCTTGGTCAGTTATATGAACACTGAAGCTTTCTTT.

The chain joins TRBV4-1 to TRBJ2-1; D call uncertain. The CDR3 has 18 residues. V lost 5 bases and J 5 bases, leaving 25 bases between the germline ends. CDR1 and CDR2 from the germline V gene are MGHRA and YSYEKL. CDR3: CASSYLPSTPASHNEQFF. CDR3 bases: TGCGCCAGCAGCTACCTGCCATCCACTCCCGCTAGTCACAATGAGCAGTTCTTC.

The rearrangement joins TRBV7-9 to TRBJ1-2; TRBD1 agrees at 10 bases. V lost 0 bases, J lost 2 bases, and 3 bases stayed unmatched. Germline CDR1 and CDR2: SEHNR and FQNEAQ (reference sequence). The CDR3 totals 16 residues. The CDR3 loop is CASSLARTGGNYGYTF. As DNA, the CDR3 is TGTGCCAGCAGCTTAGCAAGGACAGGGGGAAACTATGGCTACACCTTC.

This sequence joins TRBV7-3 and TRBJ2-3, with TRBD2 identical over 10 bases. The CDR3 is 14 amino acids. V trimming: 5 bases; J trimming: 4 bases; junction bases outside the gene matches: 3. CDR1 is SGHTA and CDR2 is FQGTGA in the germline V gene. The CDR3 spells CASSPAGGPDTQYF. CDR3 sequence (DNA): TGTGCCAGCAGCCCAGCGGGAGGGCCAGATACGCAGTATTTT. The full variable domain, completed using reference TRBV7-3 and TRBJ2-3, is GAGVSQTPSNKVTEKGKYVELRCDPISGHTALYWYRQSLGQGPEFLIYFQGTGAADDSGLPNDRFFAVRPEGSVSTLKIQRTERGDSAVYLCASSPAGGPDTQYFGPGTRLTVL.

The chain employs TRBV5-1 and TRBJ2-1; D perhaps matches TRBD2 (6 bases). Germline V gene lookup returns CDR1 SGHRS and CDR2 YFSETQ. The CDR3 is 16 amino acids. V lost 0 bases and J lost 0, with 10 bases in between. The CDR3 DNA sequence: TGCGCCAGCAGCTTGGGCGGGGACGTCTCCTACAATGAGCAGTTCTTC. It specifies CASSLGGDVSYNEQFF. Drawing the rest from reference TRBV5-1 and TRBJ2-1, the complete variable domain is KAGVTQTPRYLIKTRGQQVTLSCSPISGHRSVSWYQQTPGQGLQFLFEYFSETQRNKGNFPGRFSGRQFSNSRSEMNVSTLELGDSALYLCASSLGGDVSYNEQFFGPGTRLTVL.

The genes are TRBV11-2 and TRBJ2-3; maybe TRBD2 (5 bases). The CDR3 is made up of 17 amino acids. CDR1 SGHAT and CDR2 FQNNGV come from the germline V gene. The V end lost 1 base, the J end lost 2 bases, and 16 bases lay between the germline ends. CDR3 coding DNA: TGTGCCAGCAGCTTAGGGGTTCCGCTGGGAGCCACAGATACGCAGTATTTT. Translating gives CASSLGVPLGATDTQYF.